A selection of T cell receptor beta chains follows, all from one sample in a study of blood T cell repertoires in COVID-19. The table came from immunoSEQ multiplex PCR; TCRdb's copy has only in-frame clones and leaves some out. The profile covers about 210,000 clones, with 80% appearing a single time and 7.2% taken by the ten largest. Source material: peripheral blood. The receptors derive from a woman aged 70-85 years with acute or convalescent COVID-19. CDR3s include the opening cysteine and the closing phenylalanine or tryptophan. Each record gives: V gene, D gene, clone size, J gene, CDR3 DNA, CDR3 protein. The D gene is left open where the match is weak. Where a row states a size, it is once, few, many or the class of an expanded clone; other rows omit it.

TRBV7-2	TRBD2	NA	TRBJ2-7	TGTGCCAGCAGCCAAACCGGACTAGCGGGGGGGCCGCGGGAGCAGTACTTC	CASSQTGLAGGPREQYF
TRBV6-5	NA	NA	TRBJ2-3	TGTGCATACCAGGAGGGGGGGAGCACAGATACGCAGTATTTT	CAYQEGGSTDTQYF
TRBV15	NA	few	TRBJ2-3	TGTGCCACCAGCAGAGATAGGGGCGATACGCAGTATTTT	CATSRDRGDTQYF
TRBV7-9	TRBD2	NA	TRBJ2-6	TGTGCCAGCAGCCGTCAGGCGGGGGGCTGGGGGACTGGGGCCAACGTCCTGACTTTC	CASSRQAGGWGTGANVLTF
TRBV30	NA	few	TRBJ2-1	TGTGCCTGGCGCTCTGGGGGCGCATCTTACAATGAGCAGTTCTTC	CAWRSGGASYNEQFF
TRBV30	NA	NA	TRBJ2-4	TGTGCCTGGAGTCGGAGGCTAGCCAAAAACATTCAGTACTTC	CAWSRRLAKNIQYF
TRBV2	NA	few	TRBJ2-3	TGTGCCAGCAGTGAGTCCCAGCGGCGCACGAATACGCAGTATTTT	CASSESQRRTNTQYF
TRBV25-1	NA	few	TRBJ1-2	TGTGCCAGCAGTGAACAGGAACTTAACTATGGCTACACCTTC	CASSEQELNYGYTF
TRBV6-2/TRBV6-3	NA	NA	TRBJ2-1	TGTGCCAGCAGTTCGATTCAAGGGAGGGGGTACAATGAGCAGTTCTTC	CASSSIQGRGYNEQFF
TRBV7-8	TRBD2	NA	TRBJ2-1	TGTGCCAGCAGCGAACTAGCGGGGAGCTCCTACAATGAGCAGTTCTTC	CASSELAGSSYNEQFF
TRBV24-1	TRBD2	few	TRBJ2-5	TGTGCCACCATGCGGGGGGCCATGGAGACCCAGTACTTC	CATMRGAMETQYF
TRBV5-3	NA	NA	TRBJ1-5	TGTGCCAGAAGCTTGTTCGTTCTGTGTGTGGTATGGCGGCAGCCCCAGCATTTT	CARSLFVLCVVWRQPQHF
TRBV6-6	NA	NA	TRBJ2-7	TGTGCCAGCAGGATGACCGGGGACACAGCCTACGAGCAGTACTTC	CASRMTGDTAYEQYF
TRBV6-5	NA	NA	TRBJ1-1	TGTGCCAGCAGCTGGGGGGGATACGGGACTGAAGCTTTCTTT	CASSWGGYGTEAFF
TRBV6-5	NA	NA	TRBJ2-7	TGTGCCAGCAGTTACGGTTGGCGGGCCTACGAGCAGTACTTC	CASSYGWRAYEQYF
TRBV10-3	NA	NA	TRBJ1-2	TGTGCCATCAGTGAGTACACGGGGTACGGCTACACCTTC	CAISEYTGYGYTF
TRBV3-1/TRBV3-2	NA	NA	TRBJ1-3	TGTGCCAGCAGCCTAGGGGTTCTCTCTGGAAACACCATATATTTT	CASSLGVLSGNTIYF
TRBV2	TRBD1	NA	TRBJ1-4	TGTGCCAGCAGTCAACAGGGGATAGCTAATGAAAAACTGTTTTTT	CASSQQGIANEKLFF
TRBV7-2	NA	NA	TRBJ2-1	TGTGCCAGCAGTCGAGGGGGGGGCTTCTACAATGAGCAGTTCTTC	CASSRGGGFYNEQFF
TRBV19	TRBD1	NA	TRBJ2-5	TGTGCCAGTCAGTCCGGGACAGGGGGCGCAGAGACCCAGTACTTC	CASQSGTGGAETQYF
TRBV23-1	NA	NA	TRBJ2-7	TGCGCCAGCAGTCTGAGGGTACCGCCACACTACGAGCAGTACTTC	CASSLRVPPHYEQYF
TRBV6-1	NA	NA	TRBJ1-5	TGTGCCAGCAGTGAAGCTCCCAGGGTGGGTCAGCCCCAGCATTTT	CASSEAPRVGQPQHF
TRBV6-2/TRBV6-3	NA	NA	TRBJ2-3	TGTGCCAGCAGTTACCTCCAGGGGCGGGGGACTCCTTCAGATACGCAGTATTTT	CASSYLQGRGTPSDTQYF
TRBV30	TRBD1	NA	TRBJ2-5	TGTGCCAGCAACTTAGGGGGCGAGGAGACCCAGTACTTC	CASNLGGEETQYF
TRBV25-1	TRBD1	NA	TRBJ1-1	TGTGCCAGCAGTGCGTCAGGGGGCAGGGTTGAAGCTTTCTTT	CASSASGGRVEAFF
TRBV7-9	NA	NA	TRBJ2-7	TGTGCCAGCAGCACACAGGGGGGGTTAGAGCAGTACTTC	CASSTQGGLEQYF
TRBV18	TRBD1	once	TRBJ2-7	TGTGCCAGCCTAAAAGCCGGGACAGGTGCCGCCGAGCAGTACTTC	CASLKAGTGAAEQYF
TRBV4-3	NA	NA	TRBJ2-1	TGCGCCAGCAGCCAAGCCCCCGCTAGCGTTGAGCAGTTCTTC	CASSQAPASVEQFF
TRBV11-2	NA	NA	TRBJ2-1	TGTGCCAGCAGCCGACCAAACGGGGAATACAATGAGCAGTTCTTC	CASSRPNGEYNEQFF
TRBV5-1	TRBD1	few	TRBJ1-5	TGCGCCAGCAGCACAGGGGGAGAACAGCCCCAGCATTTT	CASSTGGEQPQHF
TRBV12-3/TRBV12-4	NA	NA	TRBJ2-5	TGTGCCAGCAGTTTCAGAGCGGCGGAGACCCAGTACTTC	CASSFRAAETQYF
TRBV30	NA	NA	TRBJ2-3	TGTGCCTGGAACGGGGGACAGTCTGTTGGTACGCAGTATTTT	CAWNGGQSVGTQYF
TRBV7-9	TRBD1	NA	TRBJ2-7	TGTGCCAGCAGCTCGGGGACAGGAGAGGATCAGTACTTC	CASSSGTGEDQYF